The 7 T cell receptor beta chains reported below all come from one sample, sequenced in a study of shared clonotypes between healthy human individuals (dated by TCRdb to 2020 to 2022). Libraries were prepared through the immunoSEQ multiplex PCR assay. Entries here come from immuneACCESS through TCRdb and include only in-frame sequences with V and J called. Some clones fail to appear in such tables; in the studies checked, an unresolved V gene covers under half of the shortfall, and the cause of the remainder is unknown. The table for this sample lists a few hundred thousand clones; approximately 97% of them were counted only once. The ten top clones hold about 0.057% of the sample. Sequenced: naive CD4+ T cells sorted from blood. Sample cell subset or site, as interpreted from the label and publication: CD45RA+ positively selected. The receptors were sampled from a young woman in good health.

This clone has a single count. The chain couples TRBV28 to TRBJ1-6; D unresolved. CDR3 length: 16 amino acids. Germline lookup yields CDR1 MDHEN and CDR2 SYDVKM. V was clipped by 4 bases and J by 4 bases, with 14 bases between them. This chain's CDR3 is CASSSHTAEYNSPLHF. CDR3 bases: TGTGCCAGCAGTTCCCATACCGCGGAATATAATTCACCCCTCCACTTT.

The chain recombines TRBV28 with TRBJ1-3; D is unclear. This CDR3 region has 14 residues. Germline-derived CDR1 and CDR2 are MDHEN and SYDVKM. V was trimmed by 4 bases and J by 3 bases, leaving 10 bases between them. The CDR3 sequence is CASSSVVYGNTIYF. The CDR3, as DNA: TGTGCCAGCAGTTCGGTGGTTTATGGAAACACCATATATTTT.

The chain joins TRBV7-9 to TRBJ1-2; D is ambiguous. V lost 2 bases to trimming and J lost 1 base, with 5 bases between them. There are 13 residues in the CDR3. CDR1 and CDR2 from the germline V gene are SEHNR and FQNEAQ (reference sequence). DNA of the CDR3: TGTGCCAGCAGCTTATTGTATAACTATGGCTACACCTTC. Translating it yields CASSLLYNYGYTF.

CDR3 sequence reads: CASSAEEGTGNTIYF. CDR3 DNA: TGTGCCAGCAGTGCTGAGGAAGGGACTGGAAACACCATATATTTT. The chain couples TRBV6-1 to TRBJ1-3; D is unresolved. V lost 4 bases and J lost 2, with 12 bases in between. The germline gives CDR1 MNHNS, CDR2 SASEGT. CDR3 size: 15 residues.

The chain combines TRBV11-3 with TRBJ1-6; 7 nucleotides match TRBD1. The trim removed 5 bases at V and 7 bases at J, leaving 5 bases unmatched. There are 14 residues in the CDR3. CDR1 is SGHNT, CDR2 YENEEA, per germline. The CDR3 reads CASSRQGVNSPLHF. As DNA, the CDR3 is TGTGCCAGCAGCCGACAGGGAGTCAATTCACCCCTCCACTTT.

The V call is TRBV4-1, the J call TRBJ2-4, with D maybe TRBD1 (6 bases). The CDR3 sequence is 15 residues long. Trimming left V 4 bases short and J 4 bases short, with 14 bases between. The germline V gene has CDR1 MGHRA and CDR2 YSYEKL. CDR3 residues: CASSLTQGTKNIQYF. CDR3 DNA sequence: TGCGCCAGCAGCCTGACGCAGGGGACAAAAAACATTCAGTACTTC.

This rearrangement joins TRBV2 to TRBJ2-1, with 10 bases fitting TRBD2. With V trimmed by 5 bases and J by 5 bases, 9 bases remained unmatched. The CDR3 loop spans 16 amino acids. Germline V gene data show CDR1 as SNHLY and CDR2 as FYNNEI. The CDR3 loop reads CASSSSGRGRNNEQFF. In nucleotides, the CDR3 is TGTGCCAGCAGTTCTAGCGGGAGAGGTAGGAACAATGAGCAGTTCTTC.